This T cell receptor (beta chain) was identified during a study of shared clonotypes between healthy human individuals (TCRdb year 2020). Describing the broader study: The cohort included three men and a couple of women between 18 and 49 years of age. For each donor, CD4 naive and CD4 memory were each run on three plates, CD8 naive on two plates, and CD8 memory on one plate. Blood TCR repertoires of five healthy adults were deeply sequenced to estimate repertoire size and the extent of clonotype sharing between individuals. Libraries were prepared and TCR repertoires were sequenced by different laboratories using diverse techniques, in order to increase sequencing depth and limit assay-specific biases. Per donor, leukapheresis produced somewhere between about 0.8 and 9.5 billion PBMCs.

Using the deep immunoSEQ assay, multiplex PCR amplified TCR CDR3 regions from genomic DNA. Genomic DNA extracted from each cell subset was distributed evenly over all wells of several immunoSEQ 96-well plates, and each plate served as one replicate. For sorted subsets, approximately 210 ng genomic DNA, equal to tens of thousands of T cell genomes, was loaded into each replicate PCR. Purified libraries were quantified with a Qubit 3.0 fluorometer, sized on a Bioanalyzer 2100, and re-quantified with the KAPA Library Quantification kit. Every immunoSEQ 96-well plate was sequenced on a separate single-read 150-cycle Illumina NextSeq 550 flow cell. In the source study's methods: Because the immunoSEQ output included only junctional sequences and no quality scores, the filtering could not be the same as the filtering used for full-length reads. To assign V/J genes and CDR3, sequences were annotated using PyIR, a Python wrapper for IgBLAST v1.9, with IMGT germline references. Reads with weak V/J assignments (E-value above 1e-6), missing CDR3, stop codons, out-of-frame junctions, or ambiguous translated residues were removed. V3J clonotypes were defined as sequences sharing the same inferred V gene, J gene, and CDR3 amino acid sequence. The percentage overlap between two repertoires was calculated by dividing the number of shared unique clonotypes by the size of the smaller repertoire. Three approaches were used to assess repertoire richness: RTK rarefaction, the Chao1 estimator, and Recon v2.1 estimates of unobserved clonotypes. Generation probabilities for all TCRbeta clonotypes obtained by the gDNA method from a handful of donors were computed using OLGA. This is the immuneACCESS table as TCRdb keeps it, with only in-frame sequences that have V and J called. A part of the clones is gone; compared with another copy, unresolved V genes explain less than half, and the rest is unexplained. For V, J and clone size, that table is used; D and trimming come from the DNA. Here the sample has some 1,400,000 clones; 95% to 97% occur a single time. In total, the top ten clones hold over 1% of the sample.

Results and caveats for the whole study, not just this receptor: Clonotypes shared by all four sorted-subset donors showed higher generation probabilities than non-shared clonotypes. Only blood was sampled, and tissue TCR repertoires likely differ from those in blood. Estimated clonotype richness was generally larger for naive than for memory subsets. Even with the large sequencing depth, rarefaction of the sorted-subset datasets indicated that sequencing was incomplete. Sharing across a few donors was observed for 5% to 6.5% of naive CD4, less than 4% of naive CD8, roughly 2.4% of memory CD4, and roughly 0.4% of memory CD8 clonotypes. The genetic and exposure-history diversity represented was limited by the small number of donors. Pairwise subsampling led to the expectation that sequencing depth would affect the degree of clonotype sharing among donors.

The trim is 1 base for V and 5 bases for J, with a gap of 9 bases between the germline ends. From its cysteine to its phenylalanine, the CDR3 spans 14 amino acids. The read is trimmed to its CDR3 DNA, 42 bases read in frame from base 1. The CDR1 and CDR2 encoded by the germline V gene are SGHDN and FVKESK. Donors were healthy HIV-negative adults with no recently reported acute infections or vaccinations. All donors were Caucasian adults living in Nashville, Tennessee, USA. CD4+ T cells were enriched by magnetic negative selection, after which naive cells were positively selected on CD45RA and the negative fraction was taken as the memory subset. Blood was collected by leukapheresis, and PBMCs were isolated by Ficoll-Histopaque density gradient centrifugation and then cryopreserved in liquid nitrogen vapor phase. Analytical flow cytometry was used to check the purity and quantity of each magnetically sorted T cell population. Genomic DNA was isolated from every sorted fraction and measured by UV absorbance on a Nanodrop 2000c.

About this clone itself: Its antigen has not been determined. One base away there is no much larger clone; base qualities are not given.

The chain employs TRBV14 and TRBJ2-1, and perhaps TRBD1 as D gene, on 6 matching bases. What was sequenced was naive CD4+ T cells sorted from blood. This specimen's cell subset or site label, per the study, means: CD45RA+ positively selected. This receptor was taken from a man aged 30 to 39 in good health. CDR3 sequence: CASSQGQGNNEQFF. In nucleotide form, the sequence is TGTGCCAGCAGCCAAGGGCAGGGGAACAATGAGCAGTTCTTC.